Listed here are 30 T cell receptor beta chains from one sample, sequenced in a study of low-dose radiotherapy and immunotherapy resistance in tumors. The time point here: after trial treatment. Treatment of the sample: LDRT plus nivolumab, ipilimumab, low-dose cyclophosphamide and aspirin (RACIN trial). Primers targeting TRAV and TRBV primed first-strand cDNA, covering alpha and beta chains. TCRs were amplified for 15 to 25 PCR cycles with a constant-region primer and V-primer adapter. Via MiXCR, TCRdb re-called the reads, giving one row per CDR3 protein. The data contain more than 90,000 distinct CDR3 sequences, under 25% of them singletons. Here the sequenced sample was PBMCs, taken after low-dose radiotherapy plus immunotherapy. The source of these receptors is a male donor with prostate cancer.

In nucleotides, the CDR3 is TGTGCCATTGCATCCCGGGTTCGAGGAGCTAACTATGGCTACACCTTC. Translated, it gives CAIASRVRGANYGYTF. The chain couples TRBV10-3 to TRBJ1-2; D gene unclear. V lost 9 bases and J 0 bases, leaving 20 bases between the germline ends. This CDR3 spans 16 amino acids. Germline V CDR1 and CDR2: ENHRY, SYGVKD.

Comments on this clonotype: It is likely a read error: a sequence one base away is far more abundant. V and J are TRBV26 and TRBJ2-7. TRBV26 is an annotated pseudogene. This CDR3 has 15 amino acids. CDR3 in amino acids: CAGSLYAGPLYEQYF. The CDR3 DNA reads as TGTGCCGGCAGTTTGTATGCCGGACCTCTCTACGAGCAGTACTTC.

This clonotype appeared many times. This chain connects TRBV6-6 to TRBJ2-1; D assignment may be TRBD1 or TRBD2 (5 bases each). The CDR3 length is 18 residues. Trimming took off 4 bases at V and 8 bases at J, with 27 bases between the two ends. Germline V gene sequence: CDR1 MNHNY, CDR2 SVGAGI (reference sequence). DNA for the CDR3: TGTGCCAGCAGTTGGGACCAGGGCCTCCTCACCCTCAGGCATGAGCAGTTCTTC. It translates to CASSWDQGLLTLRHEQFF.

This clonotype has a single count. The rearrangement uses TRBV29-1 and TRBJ2-7; D is uncertain. CDR3 length equals 12 residues. The germline gives CDR1 SQVTM, CDR2 ANQGSEA. Trimming cost V 3 bases and J 0 bases, with 6 bases left between them. CDR3 residues: CSVELTSYEQYF. CDR3 nucleotides: TGCAGCGTTGAGCTTACCTCCTACGAGCAGTACTTC.

Many counts were recorded for this clonotype. The chain employs TRBV6-1 and TRBJ2-7, with D uncertain. The CDR3 covers 16 residues. Germline V lookup: CDR1 MNHNS, CDR2 SASEGT. Trimming shortened V by 4 bases and J by 0 bases, and 16 bases separated the two germline ends. The CDR3 DNA follows: TGTGCCAGCAGTGTAGGCGGCTACCTATCCTCCTACGAGCAGTACTTC. Residues: CASSVGGYLSSYEQYF.

This clonotype was detected many times. The J gene is TRBJ2-7, the V gene TRBV30, with D unclear. This CDR3 is built from 11 residues. V lost 3 bases, J lost 4 bases, and 7 bases lay in between. CDR1 is GTSNPN and CDR2 is SVGIG in the germline V gene (reference sequence). The CDR3 region has the DNA TGTGCCTGGAGGTCTGGGTACGAGCAGTACTTC. It is translated as CAWRSGYEQYF.

This clonotype has at least ten counts. The CDR3 DNA reads as TGCGCCAGCAGCGCCCGGGGTGCTTTAGCGGGGATCTACAATGAGCAGTTCTTC. Its translation: CASSARGALAGIYNEQFF. The chain employs TRBV5-1 and TRBJ2-1, with 8 bases that match TRBD2. Germline V gene lookup returns CDR1 SGHRS and CDR2 YFSETQ. The V gene end was trimmed by 4 bases and the J gene end by 3 bases; junction bases not matched to a gene: 15. The CDR3 is 18 residues long.

This clonotype was detected ten times or more. The chain has TRBV5-8 and TRBJ1-1; maybe TRBD1 (5 bases). Looked up from germline, CDR1 is SGHTS and CDR2 is YDEGEE. The CDR3 sequence is 15 residues long. The V end lost 7 bases, the J end lost 0 bases, and 16 bases lay between the germline ends. CDR3 DNA sequence: TGTGCCAGCGGGGACCAGGGAGACGTGAACACTGAAGCTTTCTTT. Amino acids: CASGDQGDVNTEAFF.

This sequence joins TRBV29-1 and TRBJ1-6; 10 bases match TRBD1. The junction had 10 bases not matched to a gene; V was cut back by 7 bases and J by 10 bases. The CDR3 totals 14 residues. CDR1 is SQVTM and CDR2 is ANQGSEA in the germline V gene. CDR3 nucleotides: TGCAGCGCTAATATTGGGGACAGGGGATCACCCCTCCACTTT. It is translated as CSANIGDRGSPLHF.

This clonotype was observed at least ten times. The V call is TRBV4-2, the J call TRBJ2-7; 11 bases fit TRBD2. The J segment lost 7 bases and the V segment lost 2 bases, leaving 7 bases of the junction unmatched. The germline V gene has CDR1 LGHNA and CDR2 YNFKEQ. CDR3 length equals 15 residues. The CDR3 coding sequence is TGTGCCAGCAGCCAATCGGTAGCGGGGGGGTATGAGCAGTACTTC. Its protein is CASSQSVAGGYEQYF.

This clonotype has ten or more counts. This chain connects TRBV6-6 to TRBJ2-5; TRBD2 matches 8 bases. Unmatched junction bases numbered 5, after V lost 7 bases and J lost 1 base. The CDR3 loop spans 14 amino acids. Germline CDR1 MNHNY, CDR2 SVGAGI (reference sequence). Here the CDR3 DNA reads TGTGCCAGCATCGACAGCGGGGGCCAAGAGACCCAGTACTTC. Translated: CASIDSGGQETQYF.

The J gene is TRBJ2-1, the V gene TRBV7-9, with D tentatively TRBD1 (5 bases). V was pared by 5 bases and J by 6 bases, with 17 bases between. This CDR3 is built from 15 residues. Germline V lookup: CDR1 SEHNR, CDR2 FQNEAQ (reference sequence). For the CDR3, the DNA is TGTGCCAGCAGCCGGGCCTTAGGGGAAGGCAATGAGCAGTTCTTC. It translates to CASSRALGEGNEQFF.

This clonotype showed up many times. The V call is TRBV7-8, the J call TRBJ2-1; possible D gene TRBD2, 6 bases. Trimming removed 5 bases at V and 1 base at J, with 15 bases between. The germline V gene encodes CDR1 SGHVS and CDR2 FQNEAQ. The CDR3 extends over 16 amino acids. The CDR3, as DNA: TGTGCCAGCAGCAACTATCGTGGGACTTCCTACAATGAGCAGTTCTTC. Its protein product is CASSNYRGTSYNEQFF.

The chain recombines TRBV7-2 with TRBJ2-5; D is ambiguous. Trimming pared 5 bases from V and 7 bases from J, leaving 8 bases between. This CDR3 has 11 amino acids. Germline V lookup: CDR1 SGHTA, CDR2 FQGNSA. The CDR3 region is CASSPSRTQYF. The CDR3 nucleotides read TGTGCCAGCAGCCCCTCAAGGACCCAGTACTTC.

The chain employs TRBV4-1 and TRBJ2-1; D unresolved. Trimming took 0 bases from V and 6 from J, leaving 9 bases between them. The germline V gene encodes CDR1 MGHRA and CDR2 YSYEKL. This CDR3 spans 14 amino acids. The CDR3 here is CASSQESITNEQFF. CDR3 bases: TGCGCCAGCAGCCAAGAATCTATAACCAATGAGCAGTTCTTC.

The chain is built from TRBV28 and TRBJ2-4, with 7 bases that match TRBD2. Germline V gene data show CDR1 as MDHEN and CDR2 as SYDVKM. The CDR3 extends over 13 amino acids. The ends lost 5 bases at V and 3 bases at J; junction bases unmatched: 1. This chain's CDR3 is CASSLAVKNIQYF. CDR3 bases: TGTGCCAGCAGTCTAGCGGTCAAAAACATTCAGTACTTC.

This clonotype has ten or more counts. This sequence joins TRBV20-1 and TRBJ2-3; 8 bases align to TRBD2. The J segment lost 6 bases and the V segment lost 3 bases, leaving 5 bases of the junction unmatched. This CDR3 has 13 amino acids. Germline loops: CDR1 DFQATT, CDR2 SNEGSKA (reference sequence). The CDR3 DNA sequence: TGCAGTGCTAGGCGGGGGGCCGCCGATACGCAGTATTTT. This sequence encodes CSARRGAADTQYF.

The chain links TRBV5-6 to TRBJ1-1; TRBD1 matches at 10 bases. The CDR3 contains 15 residues. J lost 4 bases, V lost 0 bases, and 3 bases had no gene match. Germline V gene lookup returns CDR1 SGHDT and CDR2 YYEEEE. CDR3 DNA sequence: TGTGCCAGCAGCTTGGATAGGACAGGGGGCACTGAAGCTTTCTTT. Translated: CASSLDRTGGTEAFF.

This clonotype was seen a single time. The chain uses TRBV5-5 and TRBJ2-7; no reliable D call. This CDR3 spans 15 amino acids. Trimming stripped 0 bases from V and 2 bases from J, with 12 bases between. The germline CDR1 and CDR2 sequences are SGHKS and YYEKEE (reference sequence). The DNA for the CDR3 is TGTGCCAGCAGCTTGGCCGGCAGAGAAACCTACGAGCAGTACTTC. It translates to CASSLAGRETYEQYF.

This clonotype was counted ten times or more. V usage is TRBV7-8 and J usage is TRBJ2-1; 11 bases fit TRBD2. Trimming removed 4 bases from V and 6 bases from J; junction bases left unmatched: 2. This CDR3 is built from 14 residues. Per germline, CDR1 SGHVS and CDR2 FQNEAQ. As DNA, the CDR3 is TGTGCCAGCAGCTCCGGGACTAGCGGCAATGAGCAGTTCTTC. It is translated as CASSSGTSGNEQFF.

The rearrangement links TRBV5-6 to TRBJ1-4, with TRBD1 identical over 10 bases. V shed 4 bases, J shed 6 bases, and the junction held 6 bases outside the gene matches. This CDR3 comprises 15 residues. Germline V gene sequence: CDR1 SGHDT, CDR2 YYEEEE. The CDR3 is CASSGPTGGDEKLFF. The CDR3, as DNA: TGTGCCAGCAGCGGCCCGACAGGGGGCGATGAAAAACTGTTTTTT. Full variable domain (missing parts from reference TRBV5-6 and TRBJ1-4): DAGVTQSPTHLIKTRGQQVTLRCSPKSGHDTVSWYQQALGQGPQFIFQYYEEEERQRGNFPDRFSGHQFPNYSSELNVNALLLGDSALYLCASSGPTGGDEKLFFGSGTQLSVL.

V and J are TRBV11-2 and TRBJ2-1; 8 bases line up with TRBD2. The trim removed 4 bases at V and 4 bases at J, leaving 6 bases unmatched. The CDR3 extends over 15 amino acids. Germline V gene sequence: CDR1 SGHAT, CDR2 FQNNGV. The CDR3 region has the DNA TGTGCCAGCAGCTCGTTAGCGGGGCTTTACAATGAGCAGTTCTTC. Amino acid sequence: CASSSLAGLYNEQFF.

This clonotype was counted ten times or more. CDR3 in DNA: TGTGCCAGCAGCCTGGACCACACAGATACGCAGTATTTT. Its translation is CASSLDHTDTQYF. V usage is TRBV7-2 and J usage is TRBJ2-3; D gene ambiguous. V lost 5 bases to trimming and J lost 2 bases, with 8 bases between them. The CDR3 is 13 residues long. CDR1 SGHTA and CDR2 FQGNSA come from the germline V gene.

The chain carries TRBV5-1 and TRBJ1-1; D unresolved. This CDR3 is built from 14 residues. Trimming stripped 4 bases from V and 4 bases from J, with 14 bases between. Germline values: CDR1 SGHRS, CDR2 YFSETQ. The CDR3 region is CASSPPGSSTEAFF. The CDR3 DNA is TGCGCCAGCAGCCCCCCGGGGTCCAGCACTGAAGCTTTCTTT.

J is TRBJ2-1 and V is TRBV27; 8 bases line up with TRBD2. This CDR3 comprises 15 residues. V lost 2 bases and J lost 3; bases outside the gene matches: 3. Germline loops: CDR1 MNHEY, CDR2 SMNVEV (reference sequence). The CDR3 DNA follows: TGTGCCAGCAGTTTAACTAGCGGACTCTACAATGAGCAGTTCTTC. Translated: CASSLTSGLYNEQFF.

This clonotype appeared many times. This chain links TRBV20-1 with TRBJ2-7; D is perhaps TRBD1 (6 bases). The CDR3 has 13 residues. The V gene lost 4 bases and the J gene lost 0 bases, with 10 bases spanning the gap. Germline CDR1 is DFQATT and CDR2 is SNEGSKA (reference sequence). DNA of the CDR3: TGCAGTGCTAAGGGGGAGAGCTCCTACGAGCAGTACTTC. Its translation: CSAKGESSYEQYF.

Many counts were recorded for this clonotype. CDR3 sequence reads: CASSYPGTGVYGYTF. CDR3 bases: TGTGCCAGCAGTTATCCCGGGACAGGGGTTTACGGCTACACCTTC. This sequence joins TRBV6-2 or TRBV6-3 and TRBJ1-2; 10 bases agree with TRBD1. Losses at the gene ends were 3 bases for V and 8 bases for J; bases not matched to a gene: 9. CDR1 is MNHEY and CDR2 is SVGEGT in the germline V gene. The CDR3 is made up of 15 amino acids.

This clonotype was detected once. A read error may explain this, as a much larger clone is one base away. The V gene is TRBV20-1, the J gene TRBJ2-3; D may match TRBD1 or TRBD2 (6 bases each). This CDR3 contains 13 residues. Per the germline V gene, CDR1 is DFQATT and CDR2 is SNEGSKA (reference sequence). CDR3 in amino acids: CSAVRGVGDMQYF. As DNA, the CDR3 is TGCAGTGCCGTGAGGGGGGTGGGAGATATGCAGTATTTT.

This clonotype turned up a few times. This rearrangement joins TRBV9 to TRBJ2-7; weak D call: TRBD2 (6 bases). Germline CDR1 is SGDLS and CDR2 is YYNGEE. This CDR3 is built from 16 residues. With 3 bases removed from V and 2 bases from J, the gap between germline ends came to 18 bases. The CDR3 nucleotides read TGTGCCAGCAGCGGAGGGACCGGGACTGAAACCTACGAGCAGTACTTC. Its translation: CASSGGTGTETYEQYF.

At least ten counts were recorded for this clonotype. The chain is built from TRBV6-6 and TRBJ1-6, with D maybe TRBD1 (5 bases). This CDR3 has 14 amino acids. V was clipped by 10 bases and J by 6 bases, with 16 bases between them. Per the germline V gene, CDR1 is MNHNY and CDR2 is SVGAGI (reference sequence). The CDR3 DNA reads as TGTGCCACTTCAAGGGACCTTTTTAATTCACCCCTCCACTTT. This translates into CATSRDLFNSPLHF.